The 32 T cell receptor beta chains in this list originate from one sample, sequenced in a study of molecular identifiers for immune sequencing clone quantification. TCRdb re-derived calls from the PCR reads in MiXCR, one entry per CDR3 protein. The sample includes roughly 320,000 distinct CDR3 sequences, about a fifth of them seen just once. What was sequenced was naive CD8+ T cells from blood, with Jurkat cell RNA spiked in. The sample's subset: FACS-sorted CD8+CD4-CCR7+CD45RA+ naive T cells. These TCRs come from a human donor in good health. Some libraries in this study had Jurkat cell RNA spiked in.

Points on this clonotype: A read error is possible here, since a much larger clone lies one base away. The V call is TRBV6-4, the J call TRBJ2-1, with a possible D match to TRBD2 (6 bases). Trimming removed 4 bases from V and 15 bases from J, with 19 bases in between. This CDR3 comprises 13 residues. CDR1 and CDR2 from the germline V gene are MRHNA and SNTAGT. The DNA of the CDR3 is TGTGCCAGCAGTGTCTCTTTGTTGGAGGGGACGTTCTTC. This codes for CASSVSLLEGTFF.

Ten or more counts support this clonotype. This CDR3 reads CASSQDPAQETQYF. In nucleotides, the CDR3 is TGCGCCAGCAGCCAAGATCCAGCCCAAGAGACCCAGTACTTC. This chain joins TRBV4-1 and TRBJ2-5, with D unresolved. V lost 0 bases, J lost 1 base, and 6 bases lay in between. Looked up from germline, CDR1 is MGHRA and CDR2 is YSYEKL. The CDR3 covers 14 residues.

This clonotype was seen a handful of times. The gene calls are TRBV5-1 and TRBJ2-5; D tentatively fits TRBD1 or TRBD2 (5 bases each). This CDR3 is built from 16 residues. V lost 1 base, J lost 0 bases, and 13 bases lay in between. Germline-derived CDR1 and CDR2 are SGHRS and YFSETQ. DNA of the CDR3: TGCGCCAGCAGCTTGTGGGGCTCCGGGAACCAAGAGACCCAGTACTTC. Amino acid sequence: CASSLWGSGNQETQYF.

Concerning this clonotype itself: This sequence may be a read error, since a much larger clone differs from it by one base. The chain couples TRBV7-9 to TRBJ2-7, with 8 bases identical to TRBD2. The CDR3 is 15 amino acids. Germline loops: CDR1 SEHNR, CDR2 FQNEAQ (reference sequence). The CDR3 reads CASSLISAGAYKQYF. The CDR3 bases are TGTGCCAGCAGCTTAATATCAGCGGGGGCCTACAAGCAGTACTTC.

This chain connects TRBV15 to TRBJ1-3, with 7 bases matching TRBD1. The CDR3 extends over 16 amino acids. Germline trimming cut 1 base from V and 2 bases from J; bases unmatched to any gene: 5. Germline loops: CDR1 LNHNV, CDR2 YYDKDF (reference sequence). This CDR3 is CATSRAQGGTGNTIYF. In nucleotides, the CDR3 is TGTGCCACCAGCAGAGCCCAGGGGGGGACTGGAAACACCATATATTTT.

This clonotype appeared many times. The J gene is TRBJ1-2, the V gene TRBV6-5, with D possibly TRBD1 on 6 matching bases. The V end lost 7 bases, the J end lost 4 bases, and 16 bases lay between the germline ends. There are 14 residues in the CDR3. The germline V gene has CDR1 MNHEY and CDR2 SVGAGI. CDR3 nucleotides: TGTGCCAGCACCCCAGGGGCCCTCGTCTATGGCTACACCTTC. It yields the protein CASTPGALVYGYTF.

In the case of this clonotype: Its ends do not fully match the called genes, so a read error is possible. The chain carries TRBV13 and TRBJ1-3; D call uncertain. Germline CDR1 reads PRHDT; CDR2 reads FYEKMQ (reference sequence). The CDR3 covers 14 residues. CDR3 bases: TGTGCCAGCAGCTTAAGGGTGTCAGGAAACACCATACATTTT. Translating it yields CASSLRVSGNTIHF.

CDR3 coding DNA: TGCGCCAGCAGCCAAGACAGGACTAGCAGCACCGGGGAGCTGTTTTTT. Translated: CASSQDRTSSTGELFF. The V call is TRBV4-3, the J call TRBJ2-2, with TRBD2 identical over 8 bases. CDR3 length equals 16 residues. V was clipped by 0 bases and J by 4 bases; unmatched bases: 4. Germline V gives CDR1 LGHNA, CDR2 YSLEER.

This chain's CDR3 is CASSQGGSLPIEEQYF. In DNA, the CDR3 is TGTGCCAGCAGCCAAGGTGGGTCCCTACCTATCGAGGAGCAGTACTTC. The V and J genes are TRBV3-1 and TRBJ2-7, with D unclear. CDR1 and CDR2 from the germline V gene are LGHDT and YNNKEL (reference sequence). The CDR3 is 16 amino acids. The V gene lost 1 base and the J gene lost 7 bases, with 20 bases spanning the gap.

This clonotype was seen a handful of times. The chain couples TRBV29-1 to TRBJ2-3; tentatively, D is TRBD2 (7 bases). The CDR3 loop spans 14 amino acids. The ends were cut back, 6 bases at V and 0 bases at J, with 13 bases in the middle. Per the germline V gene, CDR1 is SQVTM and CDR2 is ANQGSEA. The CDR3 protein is CSVKGGFSTDTQYF. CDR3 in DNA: TGCAGCGTAAAGGGGGGGTTTAGCACAGATACGCAGTATTTT.

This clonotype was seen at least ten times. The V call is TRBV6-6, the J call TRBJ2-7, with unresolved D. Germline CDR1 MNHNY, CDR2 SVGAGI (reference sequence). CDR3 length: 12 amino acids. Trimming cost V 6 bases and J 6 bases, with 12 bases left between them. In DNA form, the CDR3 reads TGTGCCAGCAGCCCTGGACCTCTCGAGCAGTACTTC. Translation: CASSPGPLEQYF.

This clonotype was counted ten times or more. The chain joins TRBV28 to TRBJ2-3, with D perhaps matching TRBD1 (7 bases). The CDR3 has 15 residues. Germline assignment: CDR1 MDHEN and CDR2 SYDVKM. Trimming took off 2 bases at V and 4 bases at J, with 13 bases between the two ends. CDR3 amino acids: CASSLLEGAADTQYF. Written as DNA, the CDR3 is TGTGCCAGCAGTTTACTGGAGGGGGCGGCAGATACGCAGTATTTT.

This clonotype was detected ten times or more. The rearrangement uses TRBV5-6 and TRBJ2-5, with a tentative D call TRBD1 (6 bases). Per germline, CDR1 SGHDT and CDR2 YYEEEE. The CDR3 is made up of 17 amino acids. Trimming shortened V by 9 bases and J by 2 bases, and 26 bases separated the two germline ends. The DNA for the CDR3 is TGTGCCACCACACCTGGGGCCGCATCGAGGGGGCAAGAGACCCAGTACTTC. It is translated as CATTPGAASRGQETQYF.

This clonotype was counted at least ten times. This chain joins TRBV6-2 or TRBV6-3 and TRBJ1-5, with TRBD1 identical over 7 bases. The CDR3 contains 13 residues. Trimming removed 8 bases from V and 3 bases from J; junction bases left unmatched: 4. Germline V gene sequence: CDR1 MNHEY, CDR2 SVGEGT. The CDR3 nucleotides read TGTGCCAGCGCAGACAGGGCCAATCAGCCCCAGCATTTT. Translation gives CASADRANQPQHF.

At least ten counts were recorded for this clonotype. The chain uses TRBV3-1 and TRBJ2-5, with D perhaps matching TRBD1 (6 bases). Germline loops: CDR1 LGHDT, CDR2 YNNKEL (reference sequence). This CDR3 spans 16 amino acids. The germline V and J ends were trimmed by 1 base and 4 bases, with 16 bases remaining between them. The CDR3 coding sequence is TGTGCCAGCAGCCAAGCTTTGTATGAGGGGGTAGAGACCCAGTACTTC. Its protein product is CASSQALYEGVETQYF.

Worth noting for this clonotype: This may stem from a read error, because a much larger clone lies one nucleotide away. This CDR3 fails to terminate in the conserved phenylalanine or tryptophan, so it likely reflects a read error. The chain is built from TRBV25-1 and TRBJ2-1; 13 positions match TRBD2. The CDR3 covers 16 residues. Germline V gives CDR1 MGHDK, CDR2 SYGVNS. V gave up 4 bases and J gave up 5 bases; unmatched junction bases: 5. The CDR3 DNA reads TGTGCCAGCAGTGGATGGGGACTAGCGGGGAACAATGAGCAGTTCCTC. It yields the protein CASSGWGLAGNNEQFL.

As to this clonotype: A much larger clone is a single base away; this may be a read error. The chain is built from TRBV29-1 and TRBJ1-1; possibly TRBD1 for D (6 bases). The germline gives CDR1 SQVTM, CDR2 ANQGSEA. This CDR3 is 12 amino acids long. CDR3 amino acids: CSAKAQGAEASF. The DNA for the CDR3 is TGCAGCGCCAAAGCACAGGGTGCTGAAGCTTCCTTT.

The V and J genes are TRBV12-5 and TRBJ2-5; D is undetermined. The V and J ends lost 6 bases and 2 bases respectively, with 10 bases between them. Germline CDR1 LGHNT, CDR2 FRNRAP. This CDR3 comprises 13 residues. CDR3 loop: CASGLDEQETQYF. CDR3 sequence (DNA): TGTGCTAGTGGCCTGGACGAACAAGAGACCCAGTACTTC.

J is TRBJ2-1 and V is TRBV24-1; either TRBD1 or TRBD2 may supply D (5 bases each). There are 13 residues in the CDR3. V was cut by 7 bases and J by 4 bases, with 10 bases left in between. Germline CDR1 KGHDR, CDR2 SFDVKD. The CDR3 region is CATSVGVYNEQFF. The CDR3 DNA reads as TGTGCCACCAGCGTGGGGGTGTACAATGAGCAGTTCTTC.

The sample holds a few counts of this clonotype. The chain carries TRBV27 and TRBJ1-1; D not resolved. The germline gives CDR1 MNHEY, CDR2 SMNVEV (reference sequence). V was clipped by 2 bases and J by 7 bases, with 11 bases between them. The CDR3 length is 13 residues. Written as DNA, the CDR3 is TGTGCCAGCAGTTTAGTAGGTCCCGGTGAAGCTTTCTTT. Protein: CASSLVGPGEAFF.

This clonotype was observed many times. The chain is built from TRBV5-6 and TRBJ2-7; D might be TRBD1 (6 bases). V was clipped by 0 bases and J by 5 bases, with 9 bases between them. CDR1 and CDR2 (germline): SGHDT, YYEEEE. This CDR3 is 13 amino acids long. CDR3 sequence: CASSLGDNHEQYF. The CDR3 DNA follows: TGTGCCAGCAGCTTGGGGGACAACCACGAGCAGTACTTC.

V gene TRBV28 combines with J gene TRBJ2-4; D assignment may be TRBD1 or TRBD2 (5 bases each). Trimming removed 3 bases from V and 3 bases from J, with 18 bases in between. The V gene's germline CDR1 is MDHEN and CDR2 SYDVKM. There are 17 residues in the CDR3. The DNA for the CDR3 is TGTGCCAGCAGTTTTGAAGGGGCCGTGGGGGTCAAAAACATTCAGTACTTC. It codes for CASSFEGAVGVKNIQYF.

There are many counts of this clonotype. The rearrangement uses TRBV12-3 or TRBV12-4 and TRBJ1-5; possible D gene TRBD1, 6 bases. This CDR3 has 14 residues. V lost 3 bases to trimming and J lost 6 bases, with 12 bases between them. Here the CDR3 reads CASSFSRGGQPQHF. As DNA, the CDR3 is TGTGCCAGCAGTTTTTCCAGGGGCGGTCAGCCCCAGCATTTT.

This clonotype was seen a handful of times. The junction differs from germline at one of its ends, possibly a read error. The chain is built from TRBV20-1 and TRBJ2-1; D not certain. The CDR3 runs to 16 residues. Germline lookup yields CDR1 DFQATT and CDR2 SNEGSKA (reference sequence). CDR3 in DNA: TGCAGCGCTTCCCCCCCCAGCGCCCGGACGAACAATGAGCGGTTCTTC. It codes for CSASPPSARTNNERFF.

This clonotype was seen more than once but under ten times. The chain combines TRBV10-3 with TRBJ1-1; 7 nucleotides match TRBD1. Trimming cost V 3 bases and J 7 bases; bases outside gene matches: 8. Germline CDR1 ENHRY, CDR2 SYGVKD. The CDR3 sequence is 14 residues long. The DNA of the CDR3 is TGTGCCATCAGTGATGACAGGGCGGGCAATGAAGCTTTCTTT. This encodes CAISDDRAGNEAFF.

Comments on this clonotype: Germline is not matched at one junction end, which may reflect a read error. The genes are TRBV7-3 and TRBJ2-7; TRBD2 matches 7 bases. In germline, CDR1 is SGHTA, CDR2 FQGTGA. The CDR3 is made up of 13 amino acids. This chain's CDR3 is CASSSTSSCEQYF. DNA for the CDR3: TGTGCCAGCAGCTCGACTAGCTCCTGCGAGCAGTACTTC.

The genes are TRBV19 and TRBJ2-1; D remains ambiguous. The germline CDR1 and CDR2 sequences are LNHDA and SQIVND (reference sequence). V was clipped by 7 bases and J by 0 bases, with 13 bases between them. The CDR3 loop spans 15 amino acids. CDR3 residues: CASTPGPSSYNEQFF. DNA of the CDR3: TGTGCCAGTACCCCCGGACCCAGCTCCTACAATGAGCAGTTCTTC.

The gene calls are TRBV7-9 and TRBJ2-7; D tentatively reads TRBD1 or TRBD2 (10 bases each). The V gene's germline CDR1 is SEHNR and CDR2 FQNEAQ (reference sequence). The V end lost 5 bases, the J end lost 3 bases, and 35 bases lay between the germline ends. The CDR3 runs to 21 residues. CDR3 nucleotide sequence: TGTGCCAGCAGCCCGAAGCAGACCGGGACAGGGGTGCTAGCGGGGGTCTACGAGCAGTACTTC. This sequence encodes CASSPKQTGTGVLAGVYEQYF.

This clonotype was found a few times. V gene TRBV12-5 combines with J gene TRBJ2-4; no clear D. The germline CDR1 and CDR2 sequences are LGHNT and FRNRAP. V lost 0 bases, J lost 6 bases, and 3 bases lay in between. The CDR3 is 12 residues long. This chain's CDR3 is CASGLVLNIQYF. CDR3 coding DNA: TGTGCTAGTGGTTTGGTTCTAAACATTCAGTACTTC. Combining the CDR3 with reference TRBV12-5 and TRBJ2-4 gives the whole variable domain DARVTQTPRHKVTEMGQEVTMRCQPILGHNTVFWYRQTMMQGLELLAYFRNRAPLDDSGMPKDRFSAEMPDATLATLKIQPSEPRDSAVYFCASGLVLNIQYFGAGTRLSVL.

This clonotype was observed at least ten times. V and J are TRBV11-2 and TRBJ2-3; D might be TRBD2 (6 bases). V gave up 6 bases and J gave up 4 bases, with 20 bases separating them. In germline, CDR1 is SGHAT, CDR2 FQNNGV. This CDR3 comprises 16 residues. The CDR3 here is CASRNTVEGNSDTQYF. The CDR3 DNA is TGTGCCAGCAGGAACACCGTGGAGGGGAATTCAGATACGCAGTATTTT.

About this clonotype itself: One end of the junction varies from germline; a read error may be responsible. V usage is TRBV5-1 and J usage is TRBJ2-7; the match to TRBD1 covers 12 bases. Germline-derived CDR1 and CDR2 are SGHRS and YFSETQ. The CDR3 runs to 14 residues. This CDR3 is CASSPGQGAYGQYF. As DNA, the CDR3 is TGCGCCAGCAGCCCGGGACAGGGGGCTTACGGGCAGTACTTC. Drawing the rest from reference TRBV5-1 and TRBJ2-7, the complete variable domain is KAGVTQTPRYLIKTRGQQVTLSCSPISGHRSVSWYQQTPGQGLQFLFEYFSETQRNKGNFPGRFSGRQFSNSRSEMNVSTLELGDSALYLCASSPGQGAYGQYFGPGTRLTVT.

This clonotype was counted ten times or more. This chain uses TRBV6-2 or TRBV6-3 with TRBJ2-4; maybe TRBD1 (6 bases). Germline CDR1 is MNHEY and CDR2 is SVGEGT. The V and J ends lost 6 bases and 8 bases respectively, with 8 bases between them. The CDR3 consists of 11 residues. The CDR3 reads CASSQGYIQYF. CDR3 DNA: TGTGCCAGCAGCCAGGGGTACATTCAGTACTTC.